What follows is one T cell receptor (beta chain) and its context. Its target is unknown. CDR1 is LGHNA and CDR2 is YNFKEQ in the germline V gene. The CDR3 covers 14 residues. V was clipped by 1 base and J by 6 bases, with 7 bases between them. This entry belongs to a study of CD8 T cells in ankylosing spondylitis. Overall study findings and caveats: It appeared that ankylosing spondylitis blood was characterized by a TCR beta motif of fewer than 10 highly homologous variants. As reported, disease-linked clones showed significant enrichment in matched ankylosing spondylitis synovial fluid. Earlier studies detected some motif variants in reactive arthritis synovial fluid and blood.

Generation of TCR beta libraries employed quantitative 5'-RACE incorporating molecular barcodes. TCRdb called the 5' RACE reads again in MiXCR, with one record for every CDR3 protein. The data contain approximately 540,000 distinct CDR3 sequences, roughly 13% of them singletons. The receptor was derived from a male donor with ankylosing spondylitis. The rearrangement links TRBV4-2 to TRBJ2-6, with D unclear. Material: blood, either unsorted or a sorted T cell fraction (not recorded which). Here the CDR3 reads CASSQGPEANVLTF. The CDR3 region has the DNA TGTGCCAGCAGCCAAGGTCCGGAGGCCAACGTCCTGACTTTC.